The 7 T cell receptor beta chains below all came from one sample that was sequenced in a study of Ad26.COV2.S vaccination and SARS-CoV-2 variants. Treatment reported: around 19 received Ad26.COV2.S at low or high dose, single or two shots; roughly five received placebo; per-sample allocation not given. All samples were drawn on day 63, counting from the first vaccine or placebo injection. Sequenced by immunoSEQ multiplex PCR; TCRdb stores in-frame clones only, minus some. This table has about 420,000 clones, roughly 90% appearing once. This sample comprised peripheral blood, obtained in a trial of Ad26.COV2.S vaccine versus placebo. The receptors were gathered from a person between 18 and 60 years old who received the Ad26.COV2.S COVID-19 vaccine or a placebo.

This chain connects TRBV7-9 to TRBJ2-5; 11 positions match TRBD1. This CDR3 spans 14 amino acids. Trimming cost V 5 bases and J 4 bases; bases outside gene matches: 3. Germline loops: CDR1 SEHNR, CDR2 FQNEAQ (reference sequence). The CDR3 sequence: CASSTGTGGETQYF. The CDR3 region has the DNA TGTGCCAGCAGCACCGGGACAGGGGGAGAGACCCAGTACTTC.

V and J are TRBV28 and TRBJ2-3, with no clear D. The germline CDR1 and CDR2 sequences are MDHEN and SYDVKM. The length of the CDR3 is 14 residues. V was pared by 6 bases and J by 2 bases, with 12 bases between. CDR3 in DNA: TGTGCCAGCAGCGTTGGTACACACACAGATACGCAGTATTTT. Its protein product is CASSVGTHTDTQYF.

The J gene is TRBJ2-1, the V gene TRBV7-3; TRBD1 is a possible D gene (5 bases). Germline V gene lookup returns CDR1 SGHTA and CDR2 FQGTGA. The CDR3 runs to 12 residues. V lost 3 bases, J lost 8 bases, and 8 bases lay in between. The CDR3 is CASSLGLDEQFF. The CDR3, as DNA: TGTGCCAGCAGCTTGGGGCTCGATGAGCAGTTCTTC.

This chain links TRBV4-2 with TRBJ1-5; 7 bases map to TRBD1. The CDR3 sequence is 16 residues long. In germline, CDR1 is LGHNA, CDR2 YNFKEQ. V was clipped by 0 bases and J by 7 bases; unmatched bases: 9. The CDR3 spells CASSQELGGGLQPQHF. The CDR3 nucleotides read TGTGCCAGCAGCCAAGAATTAGGGGGCGGGTTGCAGCCCCAGCATTTT.

The J gene is TRBJ1-5, the V gene TRBV19; 9 bases are shared with TRBD1. Trimming cost V 5 bases and J 4 bases; bases outside gene matches: 9. The CDR3 covers 16 residues. Germline CDR1 reads LNHDA; CDR2 reads SQIVND (reference sequence). The CDR3 DNA sequence: TGTGCCAGTAGTTCTCTGGACAGGGGCCATAATCAGCCCCAGCATTTT. Protein: CASSSLDRGHNQPQHF. Drawing the rest from reference TRBV19 and TRBJ1-5, the complete variable domain is DGGITQSPKYLFRKEGQNVTLSCEQNLNHDAMYWYRQDPGQGLRLIYYSQIVNDFQKGDIAEGYSVSREKKESFPLTVTSAQKNPTAFYLCASSSLDRGHNQPQHFGDGTRLSIL.

V and J are TRBV19 and TRBJ1-1, with TRBD1 identical over 9 bases. The germline gives CDR1 LNHDA, CDR2 SQIVND (reference sequence). The CDR3 covers 12 residues. V lost 5 bases, J lost 10 bases, and 5 bases stayed unmatched. The DNA for the CDR3 is TGTGCCAGTAGTGGACAGGGGAACGGAGCTTTCTTT. Translating gives CASSGQGNGAFF.

The chain carries TRBV18 and TRBJ1-1; D remains unclear. Germline CDR1 KGHSH, CDR2 LQKENI. V was trimmed by 4 bases and J by 1 base, leaving 4 bases between them. The CDR3 loop spans 12 amino acids. The CDR3 DNA is TGTGCCAGCTCACTATCGAACACTGAAGCTTTCTTT. It specifies CASSLSNTEAFF.